Included here is one T cell receptor beta chain sequence, with context. This receptor's antigen is unknown. Base qualities are not recorded, but no much larger clone differs from it by a single base. Other DNA sequences from this sample encode an identical CDR3 as well. TCRbeta CDR3 regions were amplified from genomic DNA using the immunoSEQ Assay, a bias-controlled multiplex PCR. For the original study's pipeline: Within the assay, amplification of reference gene primers was used to estimate how many nucleated cells each sample contained. Sequence reads were collapsed and filtered to measure the absolute abundance of every unique TCRbeta CDR3 rearrangement. Productive Simpson clonality was computed per sample as the square root of Simpson's diversity index over productive rearrangements. Not all clones reach the TCRdb copy of this immuneACCESS table, which keeps in-frame sequences only. Checked studies attribute under half of the gap to unresolved V genes and leave the rest unexplained. That table gives V, J and clone size, and the DNA gave D and trimming. This sample has about 290,000 clones in its table, and just under 90% of those were observed once. The ten biggest clones cover 11% of the sample.

In Seattle, one collaborating source enrolled patients while the infection was active and tracked those patients longitudinally over the course of disease. Each collaborating institution followed its own protocols to collect whole blood in K2EDTA tubes. For TCRbeta analysis, collaborators shipped samples as frozen whole blood, isolated PBMCs, or DNA extracted from either of those sample types. This sample was included in a study of blood T cell repertoires in COVID-19 (dated by TCRdb to 2018 to 2020). With regard to the full study: Samples covering the acute and convalescent phases of COVID-19 were provided by collaborators in the United States, Italy and Spain. The prospective study material was composed of cDNA or gDNA derived from T cells, B-cell-depleted T cells, or PBMCs. The dataset comprised deeply sampled blood TCRbeta repertoires from subjects exposed to, actively infected with, or recovered from COVID-19. The repertoires were made available in a free public database intended to serve as a resource for research on the immune response to SARS-CoV-2. Samples came from the ongoing ImmuneRACE study (first 160 participants) plus 1,254 subjects from 6 global collaborators. The sample metadata nearly always contained a de-identified subject ID, COVID-19 status, age in years and sex. HLA class I and class II types, where available, came from metadata supplied by the sample provider rather than from assay-based typing. General findings and caveats noted by the study authors: How much clinical and demographic metadata was included differed by source and by participant, and the metadata was provided uncurated.

Trimming removed 1 base from V and 7 bases from J, leaving 5 bases between the germline ends. From a lookup of the germline V gene (reference sequence), CDR1 and CDR2 are LNHDA and SQIVND. The CDR3, from cysteine to phenylalanine, totals 12 residues. Only the CDR3 region is kept as DNA, spanning 36 bases read in frame from base 1. The receptor chain draws on TRBV19 and TRBJ2-1, with TRBD2 tentatively as D gene (5 bases match). The TCR sequence derives from a woman aged 25 to 45 with COVID-19, enrolled during active disease. The sequenced material came from peripheral blood. The CDR3 reads as follows: CASSIGENEQFF. The bases read TGTGCCAGTAGTATAGGGGAGAATGAGCAGTTCTTC.